The present entry profiles one T cell receptor (beta chain) with its context. The data derive from a study of blood T cell repertoires in COVID-19. Looking at the study overall: Whether acute or convalescent, the COVID-19 samples came from the United States, Italy and Spain. The analysed material was cDNA or gDNA that came from T cells, B-cell-depleted T cells, or PBMCs.

The CDR3 has 13 amino acids. V lost 8 bases and J lost 7, with 18 bases in between. The germline CDR1 and CDR2 sequences are MNHEY and SVGAGI. Authors' processing steps: Amplification of reference gene primers was used by the study to estimate nucleated cell counts. This table comes from immunoSEQ multiplex PCR, and its TCRdb copy is limited to in-frame clones, with some not included. The D gene and trimming were derived from the DNA, and the V and J assignments and clone size from that table. The sample has roughly 57,000 clones, 65% to 80% seen once. The Seattle patients joined while their infection was active and were tracked longitudinally afterward.

This TCR came from a man aged 30-40 years with COVID-19, enrolled during active disease. Material for sequencing was peripheral blood. This chain joins TRBV6-5 and TRBJ2-7; TRBD2 is a possible D gene (6 bases). CDR3 in DNA: TGTGCCAGCGGTTGGGACGGACGGGGGGAGCAGTACTTC. Its translation is CASGWDGRGEQYF.